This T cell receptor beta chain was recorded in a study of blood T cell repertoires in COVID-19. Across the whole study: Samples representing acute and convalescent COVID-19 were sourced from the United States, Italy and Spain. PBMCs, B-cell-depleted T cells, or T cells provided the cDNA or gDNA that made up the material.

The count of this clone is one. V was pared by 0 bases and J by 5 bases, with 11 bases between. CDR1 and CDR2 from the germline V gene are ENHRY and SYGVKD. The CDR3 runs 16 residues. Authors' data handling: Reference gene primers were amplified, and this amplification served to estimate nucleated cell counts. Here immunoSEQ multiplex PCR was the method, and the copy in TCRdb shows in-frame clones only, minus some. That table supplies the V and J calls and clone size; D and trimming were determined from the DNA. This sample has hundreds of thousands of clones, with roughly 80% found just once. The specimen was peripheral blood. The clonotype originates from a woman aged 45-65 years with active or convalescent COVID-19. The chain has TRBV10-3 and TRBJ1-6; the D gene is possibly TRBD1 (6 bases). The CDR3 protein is CAISESRDRNNSPLHF. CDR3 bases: TGTGCCATCAGTGAGTCGAGAGACAGGAATAATTCACCCCTCCACTTT.